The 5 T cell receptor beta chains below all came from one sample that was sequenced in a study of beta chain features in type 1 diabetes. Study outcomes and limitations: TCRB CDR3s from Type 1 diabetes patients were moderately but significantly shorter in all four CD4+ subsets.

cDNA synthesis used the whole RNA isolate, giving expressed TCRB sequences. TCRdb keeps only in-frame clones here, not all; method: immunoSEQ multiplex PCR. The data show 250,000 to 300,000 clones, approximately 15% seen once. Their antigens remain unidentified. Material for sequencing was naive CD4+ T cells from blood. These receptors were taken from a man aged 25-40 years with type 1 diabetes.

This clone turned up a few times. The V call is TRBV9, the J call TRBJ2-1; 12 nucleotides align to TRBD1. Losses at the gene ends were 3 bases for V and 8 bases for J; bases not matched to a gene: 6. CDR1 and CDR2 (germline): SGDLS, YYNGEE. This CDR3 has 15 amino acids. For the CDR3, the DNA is TGTGCCAGCAGCGCACGGGACAGGGGGCTGCATGAGCAGTTCTTC. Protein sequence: CASSARDRGLHEQFF.

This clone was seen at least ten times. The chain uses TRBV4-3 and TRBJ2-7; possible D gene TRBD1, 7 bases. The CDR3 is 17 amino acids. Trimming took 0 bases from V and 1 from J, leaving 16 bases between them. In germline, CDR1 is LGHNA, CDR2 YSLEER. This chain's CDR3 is CASSQDQGGEGSYEQYF. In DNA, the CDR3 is TGCGCCAGCAGCCAAGATCAGGGGGGAGAAGGGTCCTACGAGCAGTACTTC.

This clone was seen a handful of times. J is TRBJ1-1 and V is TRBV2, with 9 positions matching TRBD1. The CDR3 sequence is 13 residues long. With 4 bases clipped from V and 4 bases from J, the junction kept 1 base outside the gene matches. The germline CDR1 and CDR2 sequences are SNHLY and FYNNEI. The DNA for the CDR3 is TGTGCCAGCAGTGGGACAGGGGCCACTGAAGCTTTCTTT. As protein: CASSGTGATEAFF.

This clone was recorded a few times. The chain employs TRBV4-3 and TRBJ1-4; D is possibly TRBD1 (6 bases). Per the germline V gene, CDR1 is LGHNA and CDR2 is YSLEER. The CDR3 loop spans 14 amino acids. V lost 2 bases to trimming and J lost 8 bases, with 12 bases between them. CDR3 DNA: TGCGCCAGCAGCCAACTCCAGGACAGAGAAAAACTGTTTTTT. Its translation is CASSQLQDREKLFF.

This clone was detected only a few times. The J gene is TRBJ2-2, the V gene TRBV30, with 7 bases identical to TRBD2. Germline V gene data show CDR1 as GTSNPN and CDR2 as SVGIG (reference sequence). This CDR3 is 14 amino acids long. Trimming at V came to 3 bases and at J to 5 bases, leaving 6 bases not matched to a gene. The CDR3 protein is CAWSVQGGTGELFF. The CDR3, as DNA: TGTGCCTGGAGCGTGCAGGGAGGGACCGGGGAGCTGTTTTTT.